These 14 T cell receptor beta chains were sequenced from one sample in a study of CD8 T cells in Susac syndrome. Random hexamers were used to reverse transcribe an amount of about 0.45 to 1 ug RNA. TCRdb itself ran the immunoSEQ multiplex PCR reads through MiXCR, one entry per CDR3 protein. The table has roughly 200,000 distinct CDR3 sequences, around 94% seen once; the top ten hold approximately 0.11%. Source material: CD4+ T cells from PBMCs. Receptors were obtained from a human donor with Susac syndrome.

The J gene is TRBJ1-1, the V gene TRBV6-2 or TRBV6-3; D perhaps matches TRBD1 (5 bases). This CDR3 comprises 11 residues. Germline V gene lookup returns CDR1 MNHEY and CDR2 SVGEGT. Trimming took off 11 bases at V and 5 bases at J, with 12 bases between the two ends. The CDR3 is CAGSQGTEAFF. DNA of the CDR3: TGTGCCGGATCCCAGGGTACTGAAGCTTTCTTT.

The rearrangement uses TRBV3-1 and TRBJ2-7; the D gene is possibly TRBD2 (6 bases). The germline gives CDR1 LGHDT, CDR2 YNNKEL (reference sequence). The CDR3 contains 15 residues. The ends were cut back, 0 bases at V and 2 bases at J, with 11 bases in the middle. The CDR3 protein is CASSQDWTTPYEQYF. The CDR3 nucleotides are TGTGCCAGCAGCCAAGATTGGACTACACCCTACGAGCAGTACTTC.

This clonotype was observed a single time. The chain joins TRBV9 to TRBJ1-2, with 10 bases identical to TRBD1. The V gene end was trimmed by 3 bases and the J gene end by 2 bases; junction bases not matched to a gene: 4. The CDR3 spans 15 residues. The germline V gene encodes CDR1 SGDLS and CDR2 YYNGEE. The CDR3 nucleotides are TGTGCCAGCAGCGCCGGGGACAGGGGAAACTATGGCTACACCTTC. It codes for CASSAGDRGNYGYTF.

This clonotype appeared a single time. J is TRBJ2-5 and V is TRBV15; D ambiguous. This CDR3 has 12 residues. Germline V CDR1 and CDR2: LNHNV, YYDKDF (reference sequence). V was cut by 0 bases and J by 4 bases, with 3 bases left in between. The CDR3 nucleotides are TGTGCCACCAGCAGAGAAGTAGAGACCCAGTACTTC. Translating gives CATSREVETQYF.

V gene TRBV18 combines with J gene TRBJ2-1; a weak D match, TRBD2 (6 bases). From germline, CDR1 is KGHSH and CDR2 LQKENI. The CDR3 is 13 amino acids. Trimming shortened V by 2 bases and J by 12 bases, and 14 bases separated the two germline ends. CDR3 in amino acids: CASSPSTGGWQFF. DNA of the CDR3: TGTGCCAGCTCACCAAGCACAGGAGGGTGGCAGTTCTTC.

The chain is built from TRBV20-1 and TRBJ1-1, with D uncertain. V dropped 5 bases and J dropped 8 bases, with 12 bases sitting between them. This CDR3 comprises 11 residues. Looked up from germline, CDR1 is DFQATT and CDR2 is SNEGSKA (reference sequence). The CDR3 DNA reads TGCAGTGCTCAAGACCAGATAGAAGCTTTCTTT. It yields the protein CSAQDQIEAFF.

This chain connects TRBV15 to TRBJ2-4, with D maybe TRBD1 (5 bases). V was trimmed by 4 bases and J by 0 bases, leaving 19 bases between them. The CDR3 runs to 18 residues. CDR1 is LNHNV, CDR2 YYDKDF, per germline (reference sequence). CDR3 in amino acids: CATSKGAGAELAKNIQYF. CDR3 sequence (DNA): TGTGCCACCAGCAAAGGGGCCGGTGCCGAGCTAGCCAAAAACATTCAGTACTTC.

The J gene is TRBJ2-5, the V gene TRBV6-5; 10 bases are shared with TRBD1. The germline V gene encodes CDR1 MNHEY and CDR2 SVGAGI. V shed 6 bases and J 5 bases; nucleotides not matched to a gene: 9. The CDR3 has 15 amino acids. The chain's CDR3 is CASSSGGQGVETQYF. In nucleotides, the CDR3 is TGTGCCAGCAGCTCGGGAGGACAGGGGGTTGAGACCCAGTACTTC.

The chain uses TRBV25-1 and TRBJ2-1, with TRBD1 identical over 8 bases. V shed 2 bases and J 6 bases; nucleotides not matched to a gene: 6. Germline V CDR1 and CDR2: MGHDK, SYGVNS. The CDR3 sequence is 15 residues long. CDR3 sequence reads: CASSERGQESNEQFF. Here the CDR3 DNA reads TGTGCCAGCAGTGAACGGGGACAGGAGAGCAATGAGCAGTTCTTC. Filled out from reference TRBV25-1 and TRBJ2-1, the complete variable domain reads EADIYQTPRYLVIGTGKKITLECSQTMGHDKMYWYQQDPGMELHLIHYSYGVNSTEKGDLSSESTVSRIRTEHFPLTLESARPSHTSQYLCASSERGQESNEQFFGPGTRLTVL.

J is TRBJ2-5 and V is TRBV20-1, with a possible D match to TRBD2 (5 bases). Trimming removed 3 bases from V and 5 bases from J, with 10 bases in between. Germline assignment: CDR1 DFQATT and CDR2 SNEGSKA (reference sequence). The CDR3 is made up of 12 amino acids. The CDR3 reads CSARGAGETQYF. The DNA for the CDR3 is TGCAGTGCTAGGGGAGCTGGTGAGACCCAGTACTTC.

This chain uses TRBV6-2 or TRBV6-3 with TRBJ2-3; weak D call: TRBD1 (6 bases). Trimming left V 5 bases short and J 8 bases short, with 8 bases between. This CDR3 contains 11 residues. In germline, CDR1 is MNHEY, CDR2 SVGEGT. The CDR3 reads CASSDRTTQYF. The CDR3 bases are TGTGCCAGCAGTGACAGGACTACGCAGTATTTT.

The J gene is TRBJ2-2, the V gene TRBV29-1; a weak D match, TRBD1 (5 bases). Germline lookup yields CDR1 SQVTM and CDR2 ANQGSEA. The CDR3 loop spans 14 amino acids. V lost 5 bases, J lost 4 bases, and 14 bases lay in between. The DNA for the CDR3 is TGCAGCGTTAGTGTAGGGGCCGGCACCGGGGAGCTGTTTTTT. Translated, it gives CSVSVGAGTGELFF.

V usage is TRBV7-2 and J usage is TRBJ2-7; 8 nucleotides match TRBD2. Trimming removed 4 bases from V and 3 bases from J; junction bases left unmatched: 8. The CDR3 length is 15 residues. CDR1 is SGHTA and CDR2 is FQGNSA in the germline V gene. The CDR3 protein is CASSSFSGGSYEQYF. The CDR3 DNA reads TGTGCCAGCAGCTCCTTCTCGGGAGGGAGCTACGAGCAGTACTTC.

This chain connects TRBV7-6 to TRBJ1-4; no firm D call. The CDR3 totals 13 residues. Germline-derived CDR1 and CDR2 are SGHVS and FNYEAQ. V was pared by 8 bases and J by 0 bases, with 7 bases between. CDR3 DNA sequence: TGTGCCAGCTCGACAACAACTAATGAAAAACTGTTTTTT. Its protein product is CASSTTTNEKLFF.